The rows below give T cell receptor beta chains drawn from one sample of a study of T cells in tumors after PD-1 blockade. Sequenced by immunoSEQ multiplex PCR; TCRdb stores in-frame clones only, minus some. The sample shows more than 45,000 clones, roughly 84% of them seen only once. Sample: PBMCs, taken before anti-PD-1 therapy. Receptor source: a human donor with advanced basal cell or squamous cell carcinoma (not recorded which). Both conserved end residues are part of each CDR3. D genes are given only for firm matches. Not all rows give a size; the values are once, few, many and, for expanded clones, a class.

D gene,clone size,CDR3 length,V gene,J gene,CDR3 DNA,CDR3 protein
NA,NA,15,TRBV19,TRBJ1-5,TGTGCCAGTAGATTAAGGAAGGGTCCCAATCAGCCCCAGCATTTT,CASRLRKGPNQPQHF
TRBD1,NA,15,TRBV19,TRBJ2-7,TGTGCCAGTAGTACGATGACAGGGTCCTCGAGTGAGCAGTACTTC,CASSTMTGSSSEQYF
TRBD2,NA,17,TRBV7-8,TRBJ2-3,TGTGCCAGCAGCTTAGTTGGGACTAGCGGGGGGACAGATACGCAGTATTTT,CASSLVGTSGGTDTQYF
NA,NA,10,TRBV5-1,TRBJ1-1,TGCGCCAGCAGAGGGGCTGAAGCTTTCTTT,CASRGAEAFF
TRBD1,NA,15,TRBV7-9,TRBJ1-4,TGTGCCAGCAGCCCCGGGGACAGGGTTAATGAAAAACTGTTTTTT,CASSPGDRVNEKLFF
NA,NA,14,TRBV18,TRBJ2-2,TGTGCCAGCTCACAACTAGAGAACACCGGGGAGCTGTTTTTT,CASSQLENTGELFF
TRBD1,NA,15,TRBV14,TRBJ1-6,TGTGCCAGCAGCCTCGGGACAGCCGTTAATTCACCCCTCCACTTT,CASSLGTAVNSPLHF
NA,NA,14,TRBV20-1,TRBJ1-5,TGCAGTGCTAGTGCTTTGGGGGGAAATCAGCCCCAGCATTTT,CSASALGGNQPQHF
NA,NA,16,TRBV5-1,TRBJ2-3,TGCGCCAGCAGCTTGGTGGATGGGGGAGGCACAGATACGCAGTATTTT,CASSLVDGGGTDTQYF
TRBD2,NA,16,TRBV11-3,TRBJ2-3,TGTGCCAGCAGCTCCGCTAGCGGGCCCTACACAGATACGCAGTATTTT,CASSSASGPYTDTQYF
TRBD2,NA,17,TRBV14,TRBJ2-1,TGTGCCAGCAGCCCGTGGACGGGAGGGCTATATGACGATGAGCAGTTCTTC,CASSPWTGGLYDDEQFF
TRBD2,NA,16,TRBV5-1,TRBJ2-7,TGCGCCAGCAGCAGATCGGGACTAGCGGTAAGCTACGAGCAGTACTTC,CASSRSGLAVSYEQYF
NA,NA,13,TRBV2,TRBJ2-1,TGTGCCAGCAGTCCGACTAGTAACAATGAGCAGTTCTTC,CASSPTSNNEQFF
TRBD2,NA,16,TRBV5-1,TRBJ2-5,TGCGCCAGCAGCTTGGCAGGAACTAGCGGCCAAGAGACCCAGTACTTC,CASSLAGTSGQETQYF
TRBD1,NA,17,TRBV10-1,TRBJ2-3,TGCGCCAGCAGTGGGGATCCGGGACAGGAGGTCGCAGATACGCAGTATTTT,CASSGDPGQEVADTQYF
NA,NA,13,TRBV12-3/TRBV12-4,TRBJ1-1,TGTGCCAGCAGCAGACAGTACAACACTGAAGCTTTCTTT,CASSRQYNTEAFF
TRBD2,NA,16,TRBV6-6,TRBJ2-1,TGTGCCAGCAGTTACTCACCTAGCGGGGGATTGGGTGAGCAGTTCTTC,CASSYSPSGGLGEQFF
NA,NA,14,TRBV19,TRBJ1-5,TGTGCGTCCTATGGACCCCATAGCAATCAGCCCCAGCATTTT,CASYGPHSNQPQHF
TRBD2,NA,21,TRBV4-1,TRBJ2-1,TGCGCCAGCAGCCAAGATCCGGCTAGCGGGGGGACTATAAGCTCCTACAATGAGCAGTTCTTC,CASSQDPASGGTISSYNEQFF
NA,NA,14,TRBV5-5,TRBJ2-5,TGTGCCAGCAGCTGGAAACGCGAGAGAGAGACCCAGTACTTC,CASSWKRERETQYF
TRBD1,NA,14,TRBV6-5,TRBJ1-2,TGTGCCAGCAGTAACAACCGGGACAGAGGGGGCTACACCTTC,CASSNNRDRGGYTF
NA,medium-sized,15,TRBV3-1/TRBV3-2,TRBJ2-6,TGTGCCAGCAGCCCTCCCAGCTCTGGGGCCAACGTCCTGACTTTC,CASSPPSSGANVLTF
NA,NA,14,TRBV5-1,TRBJ2-4,TGCGCCAGCAGCTTGACAGGGTCGGGGAACATTCAGTACTTC,CASSLTGSGNIQYF
TRBD1,NA,13,TRBV20-1,TRBJ1-1,TGCAGTGCTAGTCAGGGGGGCGACACTGAAGCTTTCTTT,CSASQGGDTEAFF
NA,NA,15,TRBV5-6,TRBJ2-7,TGTGCCAGCAGCTTGGGTGCGGGGTTCTCCTACGAGCAGTACTTC,CASSLGAGFSYEQYF
NA,NA,13,TRBV6-6,TRBJ2-5,TGTGCCAGCAGTTATACGCGGGACGGGACCCAGTACTTC,CASSYTRDGTQYF
NA,NA,17,TRBV6-7,TRBJ2-6,TGTGCCAGCAGTATCTTAAAGCGTCAAAGTCGGGCCAACGTCCTGACTTTC,CASSILKRQSRANVLTF
TRBD1,NA,15,TRBV7-3,TRBJ1-1,TGTGCCAGCAGCCCCTCCGGGACAGGGGGATCTGAAGCTTTCTTT,CASSPSGTGGSEAFF
NA,NA,13,TRBV15,TRBJ1-2,TGTGCCACCAGCAGAGATTTTGGCTATGGCTACACCTTC,CATSRDFGYGYTF
TRBD1,once,14,TRBV25-1,TRBJ1-1,TGTGCCAGCAGTAGACAGGGGGCGAGTACTGAAGCTTTCTTT,CASSRQGASTEAFF
NA,NA,14,TRBV19,TRBJ1-1,TGTGCCAGTAGTTTTGACAGATTGAACACTGAAGCTTTCTTT,CASSFDRLNTEAFF
TRBD1,few,14,TRBV6-5,TRBJ2-7,TGTGCCAGCAGTACAGACAGGGGAGACTACGAGCAGTACTTC,CASSTDRGDYEQYF
NA,NA,17,TRBV27,TRBJ2-6,TGTGCCAGCAGGGACCACAGGTCGGGCTCTGGGGCCAACGTCCTGACTTTC,CASRDHRSGSGANVLTF
NA,NA,17,TRBV3-1/TRBV3-2,TRBJ2-4,TGTGCCAGCAGCCAAGAAACGATTGAAGGCTTCAAAAACATTCAGTACTTC,CASSQETIEGFKNIQYF
NA,NA,13,TRBV12-5,TRBJ1-5,TGTGCTAGTGCCTTGCAGGGGTCACAGCCCCAGCATTTT,CASALQGSQPQHF
NA,NA,15,TRBV3-1/TRBV3-2,TRBJ2-5,TGTGCCAGCAGCCAAGATCTGGCGGACGAAGAGACCCAGTACTTC,CASSQDLADEETQYF
NA,once,13,TRBV24-1,TRBJ2-1,TGTGCCACCAGTGACATACTGGACCCGGTGCAGTTCTTC,CATSDILDPVQFF
NA,few,13,TRBV19,TRBJ2-1,TGTGCCAGTAGTGCGGGACCTGGCTATGAGCAGTTCTTC,CASSAGPGYEQFF
NA,NA,16,TRBV7-9,TRBJ1-6,TGTGCCAGCAGCTTATCAGGGGTCGGACAATCTTCACCCCTCCACTTT,CASSLSGVGQSSPLHF
TRBD2,NA,15,TRBV7-2,TRBJ2-7,TGTGCCAGCAGCCCCGGGGCTAGCGGTACCTACGAGCAGTACTTC,CASSPGASGTYEQYF
NA,NA,15,TRBV6-1,TRBJ2-2,TGTGCCAGCAGTGAATTTCTAGCAAACACCGGGGAGCTGTTTTTT,CASSEFLANTGELFF
NA,once,13,TRBV5-1,TRBJ2-5,TGCGCCAGCAGCGACCTGCCCCAAGAGACCCAGTACTTC,CASSDLPQETQYF
NA,NA,13,TRBV3-1/TRBV3-2,TRBJ1-3,TGTGCCAGCAGTCGACAGGAGCGAAACACCATATATTTT,CASSRQERNTIYF
TRBD2,medium-sized,15,TRBV9,TRBJ2-7,TGTGCCAGCAGCGCGACTAGCGGGAGGACCAGGGAGCAGTACTTC,CASSATSGRTREQYF
TRBD1,NA,15,TRBV6-4,TRBJ1-2,TGTGCCAGCAGCGAAGACAGGGGGACCCTAAATGGCTACACCTTC,CASSEDRGTLNGYTF